This is a list of T cell receptor beta chains from one sample in a study of cytomegalovirus exposure and HLA in healthy donors. Measured with immunoSEQ multiplex PCR; TCRdb has only the in-frame clones, and not every one. The sample consists of roughly 80,000 clones, 81% of them appearing once. The sample was PBMCs. All receptors come from a woman aged 25 to 39 in good health and CMV-seronegative. CDR3s include the opening cysteine and the closing phenylalanine or tryptophan. The D gene is left open where the match is weak. Expanded clones get a size class; other rows say once, few or many, or leave the size out.

TGTGCCAGCAGTTTATCGATTGCAGGGGTCTATGGCTACACCTTC CASSLSIAGVYGYTF TRBJ1-2 . . TRBV27
TGTTCCAGCAGCTTAGGCGAGCGACAGGGGATTCTCAATGAGCAGTTCTTC CSSSLGERQGILNEQFF TRBJ2-1 few TRBD1 TRBV7-9
TGTGCCAGTCAGAGGATCTCTGGAAACACCATATATTTT CASQRISGNTIYF TRBJ1-3 . . TRBV19
TGTGCCAGCAGACCAGAGACAGGGGGCAACTATGGCTACACCTTC CASRPETGGNYGYTF TRBJ1-2 . TRBD1 TRBV6-4
TGTGCCAGCAGGAATCTGGGGGGGACCGGGGAGCTGTTTTTT CASRNLGGTGELFF TRBJ2-2 . TRBD2 TRBV7-2
TGTGCCAGCAGCGTAGGACAGGGGCTTGAGGAAGCTTTCTTT CASSVGQGLEEAFF TRBJ1-1 . TRBD1 TRBV9
TGCGCCAGCAGCATCGGACAGGGAGCTGGGGCCAACGTCCTGACTTTC CASSIGQGAGANVLTF TRBJ2-6 . TRBD1 TRBV5-1
TGTGCCAGCAGCTTGGGCAGGACCGGGGAGCTGTTTTTT CASSLGRTGELFF TRBJ2-2 few . TRBV7-2
TGTGCCACCAGCAGAGGGAGGGAAAGCTATGGCTACACCTTC CATSRGRESYGYTF TRBJ1-2 . . TRBV15
TGCGCCAGCACGCCGGGACAGACCTACAATGAGCAGTTCTTC CASTPGQTYNEQFF TRBJ2-1 . TRBD1 TRBV5-1
TGTGCCATCAGTGCGACAGGGGTAGAGGAAAAACTGTTTTTT CAISATGVEEKLFF TRBJ1-4 . TRBD1 TRBV10-3
TGTGCCAGCAGCTTATCCCTGGGCCAGGAGACCCAGTACTTC CASSLSLGQETQYF TRBJ2-5 . . TRBV7-9
TGTGCCAGCAGTTACTCCAGGGGTAACAATGAGCAGTTCTTC CASSYSRGNNEQFF TRBJ2-1 . . TRBV27
TGTGCCAGCAGCCAAGATCTTTCGGGCTACGAGCAGTACTTC CASSQDLSGYEQYF TRBJ2-7 . . TRBV14
TGTGCCAGCAGTCTCCAGCCAGGGCAAGGAAACACCATATATTTT CASSLQPGQGNTIYF TRBJ1-3 . . TRBV6-5
TGTGCCAGCTCACAGGGACAGCATCAGCCCCAGCATTTT CASSQGQHQPQHF TRBJ1-5 . TRBD1 TRBV18
TGTGCCAGCCGGACTAGCGTATTAACCTACGAGCAGTACTTC CASRTSVLTYEQYF TRBJ2-7 medium-sized TRBD2 TRBV2
TGTGCCAGCAGTTTTCGCAGGGGGACTAGCGGGGGATACAATGAGCAGTTCTTC CASSFRRGTSGGYNEQFF TRBJ2-1 . TRBD2 TRBV27
TGCGCCAGCAGCTTGTTCGACGCGGGAGGGCCCTTAACTGAGCAGTTCTTC CASSLFDAGGPLTEQFF TRBJ2-1 once TRBD2 TRBV5-1
TGTGCCAGCAGCGAGAGTGTCATCTCTGGAAACACCATATATTTT CASSESVISGNTIYF TRBJ1-3 . . TRBV2
TGTGCCAGTGGGCCAGGGGCCATGAACACTGAAGCTTTCTTT CASGPGAMNTEAFF TRBJ1-1 few . TRBV28
TGTGCCACCAGCAGCACCCGCGGGACAGGGAGCGAGCAGTACTTC CATSSTRGTGSEQYF TRBJ2-7 few TRBD1 TRBV15
TGTGCCAGAAGCTTGGGACTAGCGGGAGGTGCCAAAAACATTCGGTACTTC CARSLGLAGGAKNIRYF TRBJ2-4 . . TRBV7-5
TGTGCCAGCAGTTTAATGTCGGCGGGAGGTTCCTTAGCCAAAAACATTCAGTACTTC CASSLMSAGGSLAKNIQYF TRBJ2-4 . TRBD2 TRBV27
TGTGCCAGTAGTATATCGGGACTAGCGGACTACAATGAGCAGTTCTTC CASSISGLADYNEQFF TRBJ2-1 . TRBD2 TRBV19
TGCGCCAGCAGCTACAGTAGGCCGAGCTACAATGAGCAGTTCTTC CASSYSRPSYNEQFF TRBJ2-1 few . TRBV5-1
TGTGCCAGCAGTTCACGGAGACTAGGCGGGGAGCTGTTTTTT CASSSRRLGGELFF TRBJ2-2 . . TRBV25-1
TGTGCCAGCAGCACCATAGACTACGAGCAGTACTTC CASSTIDYEQYF TRBJ2-7 . . TRBV21-1
TGTGCCAGCAAGGACAGAAGCTCCTACAATGAGCAGTTCTTC CASKDRSSYNEQFF TRBJ2-1 . . TRBV2
TGTGCCAGTAGTATAGATGGGCCTTTAGCGGGAGTGTCCTACAATGAGCAGTTCTTC CASSIDGPLAGVSYNEQFF TRBJ2-1 . TRBD2 TRBV19
TGTGCCAGCAGCCCCCGGACTAGCGGGACCGGCACAGATACGCAGTATTTT CASSPRTSGTGTDTQYF TRBJ2-3 few TRBD2 TRBV7-2
TGTGCCAGCAGCTCCACAACCGGGACAGCAAATGAAAAACTGTTTTTT CASSSTTGTANEKLFF TRBJ1-4 . TRBD1 TRBV7-9
TGCGCCAGCGCCAGGGGTTCGTCTCGCACTGAAGCTTTCTTT CASARGSSRTEAFF TRBJ1-1 . . TRBV5-1
TGTGCCAGCTCACCCGGGAACAGTTTTAATTCACCCCTCCACTTT CASSPGNSFNSPLHF TRBJ1-6 . . TRBV18
TGTGCCAGCAGTTACGGTGGAGAGAACACTGAAGCTTTCTTT CASSYGGENTEAFF TRBJ1-1 . . TRBV6-5
TGCAGCGTTGAAGGCCCAGGGGGACAGGGAACCGGCTACACCTTC CSVEGPGGQGTGYTF TRBJ1-2 . TRBD1 TRBV29-1
TGTGCCAGCAGCTTAGCGAGGGGGGGGTGGGAGACCCAGTACTTC CASSLARGGWETQYF TRBJ2-5 . . TRBV7-2
TGTGCCAGCAGTTTATTAAGTCGGGGGACAGGGCTGGACGAGCAGTACTTC CASSLLSRGTGLDEQYF TRBJ2-7 . TRBD1 TRBV27
TGTGCCAGCTCACCACCGGGACAGGGTAACTATGGCTACACCTTC CASSPPGQGNYGYTF TRBJ1-2 . TRBD1 TRBV18
TGTGCCAGCAGTTACCGACCGACAGGGGACTCCTACGAGCAGTACTTC CASSYRPTGDSYEQYF TRBJ2-7 . TRBD1 TRBV6-5
TGTGCCAGCAGTCCCTACGGGATTTTTCAAGAGACCCAGTACTTC CASSPYGIFQETQYF TRBJ2-5 . . TRBV25-1
TGTGCCAGCAGTGAATCCTACAGGGGAGGTGAAGCTTTCTTT CASSESYRGGEAFF TRBJ1-1 . TRBD1 TRBV2
TGTGCCAGCTCACCACGCGAGAGGGCCTCCTACGAGCAGTACTTC CASSPRERASYEQYF TRBJ2-7 once . TRBV18
TGTGCCAGCAGCGTATTCGCGGAAGGCTACTCTGAAGCTTTCTTT CASSVFAEGYSEAFF TRBJ1-1 . . TRBV9
TGTGCCAGCGGGACAGGAACGACAGGGGCCAACGTCCTGACTTTC CASGTGTTGANVLTF TRBJ2-6 few TRBD1 TRBV28
TGTGCCAGCAGCGAGACTAGCGGCTCCTACAATGAGCAGTTCTTC CASSETSGSYNEQFF TRBJ2-1 once TRBD2 TRBV9
TGTACCACGCGGGAGTTCACTGAAGCTTTCTTT CTTREFTEAFF TRBJ1-1 . . TRBV28
TGTGCCAGCAGTACCCGTGGGGGACCCATCCGAGGGGACTACGAGCAGTACTTC CASSTRGGPIRGDYEQYF TRBJ2-7 . . TRBV28
TGTGCCAGCGGAAACAGGGTCGTCTACGAGCAGTACTTC CASGNRVVYEQYF TRBJ2-7 few . TRBV5-6
TGTGCCAGCAGCCGTGACAGAGCCTACGAGCAGTACTTC CASSRDRAYEQYF TRBJ2-7 . . TRBV14
TGTGCCAGCGGAACCCTGGGGACAGGGTTTAGCAATGAGCAGTTCTTC CASGTLGTGFSNEQFF TRBJ2-1 . TRBD1 TRBV28
TGTGCCATTTCAGGGTTTCAGGAAGAGACCCAGTACTTC CAISGFQEETQYF TRBJ2-5 . . TRBV10-3
TGTGCCAGCAGCGTTCAGGGGGCAAGTGAAAAACTGTTTTTT CASSVQGASEKLFF TRBJ1-4 . TRBD1 TRBV9
TGTGCCAGCTCACCGCGGGACAGTGCATACGAGCAGTACTTC CASSPRDSAYEQYF TRBJ2-7 . . TRBV18
TGTGCCAGCAGCTTAGAGGCGGGTACCACTGAAGCTTTCTTT CASSLEAGTTEAFF TRBJ1-1 . . TRBV7-9
TGCGCCAGCAGAGGGACAGCCTCAACTGGAAACACCATATATTTT CASRGTASTGNTIYF TRBJ1-3 . TRBD1 TRBV10-2
TGTGCCAGCAGCTTATCCTGGGGGCGCGAGACCCAGTACTTC CASSLSWGRETQYF TRBJ2-5 . . TRBV7-9
TGCAGTGGGGGGAGGCAAGAGACCCAGTACTTC CSGGRQETQYF TRBJ2-5 . . TRBV20-1
TGTGCCAGCAGCTTACGACTAAGGACTAGCGGGGTTAACACCGGGGAGCTGTTTTTT CASSLRLRTSGVNTGELFF TRBJ2-2 . TRBD2 TRBV11-2
TGTGCCAGCAGCTCCCGCCTCCCGGGACAGGGGTTTGGCTACACCTTC CASSSRLPGQGFGYTF TRBJ1-2 . TRBD1 TRBV7-9